The rows below give T cell receptor beta chains drawn from one sample of a study of T cell responses to AZD1222 COVID-19 vaccine. Libraries were prepared by immunoSEQ multiplex PCR; TCRdb keeps only in-frame clonotypes and omits some of them. The sample holds about 150,000 clones, about 93% seen once. Sequencing was performed on peripheral blood, taken on day 0 of AZD1222 vaccination. The receptors shown here come from an adult in good health. Both conserved end residues are part of each CDR3. The D gene is left open where the match is weak. Clone size, where shown, is once, few, many, or a class for clones that have expanded.

d_call: -; v_call: TRBV19; j_call: TRBJ1-5; clone_size: -; cdr3_aa: CASSIDGLSNQPQHF; cdr3_nt: TGTGCCAGTAGTATTGACGGATTAAGCAATCAGCCCCAGCATTTT
d_call: TRBD1; v_call: TRBV5-1; j_call: TRBJ1-2; clone_size: -; cdr3_aa: CASSLAGRPDRAHGYTF; cdr3_nt: TGCGCCAGCAGCTTGGCCGGCCGCCCAGACAGGGCCCATGGCTACACCTTC
d_call: -; v_call: TRBV11-2; j_call: TRBJ1-5; clone_size: once; cdr3_aa: CASSLSLNQPQHF; cdr3_nt: TGTGCCAGCAGCTTAAGTCTTAATCAGCCCCAGCATTTT
d_call: -; v_call: TRBV25-1; j_call: TRBJ1-1; clone_size: -; cdr3_aa: CASRGIGHTEAFF; cdr3_nt: TGTGCCAGCAGAGGGATCGGGCACACTGAAGCTTTCTTT
d_call: -; v_call: TRBV11-2; j_call: TRBJ1-1; clone_size: -; cdr3_aa: CASSLVGAYTEAFF; cdr3_nt: TGTGCCAGCAGCTTAGTAGGGGCTTACACTGAAGCTTTCTTT
d_call: -; v_call: TRBV27; j_call: TRBJ2-7; clone_size: -; cdr3_aa: CASREWDKPYEQYF; cdr3_nt: TGTGCCAGCAGAGAATGGGACAAGCCCTACGAGCAGTACTTC
d_call: -; v_call: TRBV19; j_call: TRBJ1-1; clone_size: -; cdr3_aa: CASSIVETGLTEAFF; cdr3_nt: TGTGCCAGTAGTATCGTCGAAACAGGGCTGACTGAAGCTTTCTTT
d_call: TRBD2; v_call: TRBV4-1; j_call: TRBJ2-3; clone_size: -; cdr3_aa: CASSRGLAGGKSDTQYF; cdr3_nt: TGCGCCAGCAGCCGCGGACTAGCGGGAGGGAAATCGGATACGCAGTATTTT
d_call: TRBD2; v_call: TRBV6-5; j_call: TRBJ2-2; clone_size: -; cdr3_aa: CASSYGQRGVTGELFF; cdr3_nt: TGTGCCAGCAGTTACGGCCAGCGGGGGGTCACCGGGGAGCTGTTTTTT
d_call: -; v_call: TRBV19; j_call: TRBJ2-2; clone_size: -; cdr3_aa: CASSPRINTGELFF; cdr3_nt: TGTGCCAGTAGTCCTAGGATAAACACCGGGGAGCTGTTTTTT
d_call: -; v_call: TRBV21-1; j_call: TRBJ1-2; clone_size: few; cdr3_aa: CASSTTGGRGNGYTF; cdr3_nt: TGTGCCAGCAGCACTACAGGGGGACGAGGAAATGGCTACACCTTC
d_call: -; v_call: TRBV28; j_call: TRBJ2-7; clone_size: -; cdr3_aa: CASTGYTYEQYF; cdr3_nt: TGTGCCAGCACCGGCTACACCTACGAGCAGTACTTC
d_call: -; v_call: TRBV5-4; j_call: TRBJ2-5; clone_size: -; cdr3_aa: CASSWGGETQYF; cdr3_nt: TGTGCCAGCAGCTGGGGTGGAGAGACCCAGTACTTC
d_call: -; v_call: TRBV9; j_call: TRBJ2-2; clone_size: -; cdr3_aa: CASSVAAAGGGELFF; cdr3_nt: TGTGCCAGCAGCGTAGCGGCGGCCGGGGGCGGCGAGCTGTTTTTT
d_call: -; v_call: TRBV6-6; j_call: TRBJ2-1; clone_size: -; cdr3_aa: CASSAYNEQFF; cdr3_nt: TGTGCCAGCAGCGCCTACAATGAGCAGTTCTTC
d_call: TRBD2; v_call: TRBV3-1/TRBV3-2; j_call: TRBJ2-2; clone_size: -; cdr3_aa: CASSQDRLAGVGELFF; cdr3_nt: TGTGCCAGCAGTCAGGACCGACTAGCGGGAGTTGGGGAGCTGTTTTTT
d_call: -; v_call: TRBV6-2/TRBV6-3; j_call: TRBJ1-1; clone_size: -; cdr3_aa: CASSHGSRLNTEAFF; cdr3_nt: TGTGCCAGCAGCCACGGGAGCCGATTGAACACTGAAGCTTTCTTT